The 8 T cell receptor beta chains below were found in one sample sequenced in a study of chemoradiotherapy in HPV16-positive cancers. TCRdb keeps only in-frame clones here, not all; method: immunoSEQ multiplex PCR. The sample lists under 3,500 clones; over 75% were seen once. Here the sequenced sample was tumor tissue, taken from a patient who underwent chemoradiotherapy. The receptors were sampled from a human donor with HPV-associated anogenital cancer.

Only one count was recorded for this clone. The CDR3 DNA is TGTGCCAGCAGTTCAGAATCAGTGGGAGGCTACACCTTC. This translates into CASSSESVGGYTF. The J gene is TRBJ1-2, the V gene TRBV11-2; D remains unclear. V gave up 6 bases and J gave up 8 bases, with 16 bases separating them. This CDR3 is 13 amino acids long. Per germline, CDR1 SGHAT and CDR2 FQNNGV.

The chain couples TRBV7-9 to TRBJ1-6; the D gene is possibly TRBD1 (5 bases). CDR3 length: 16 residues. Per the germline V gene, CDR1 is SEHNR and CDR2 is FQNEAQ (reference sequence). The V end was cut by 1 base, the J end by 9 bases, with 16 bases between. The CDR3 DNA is TGTGCCAGCAGCTTAGGTAGGGCAGGGTCTGGTTCACCCCTCCACTTT. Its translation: CASSLGRAGSGSPLHF.

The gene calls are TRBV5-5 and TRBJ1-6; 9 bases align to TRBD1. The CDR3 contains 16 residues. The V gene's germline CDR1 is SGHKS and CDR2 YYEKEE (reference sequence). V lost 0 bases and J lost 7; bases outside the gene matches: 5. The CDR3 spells CASSLGDRANNSPLHF. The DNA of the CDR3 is TGTGCCAGCAGCTTGGGGGACAGGGCTAACAATTCACCCCTCCACTTT.

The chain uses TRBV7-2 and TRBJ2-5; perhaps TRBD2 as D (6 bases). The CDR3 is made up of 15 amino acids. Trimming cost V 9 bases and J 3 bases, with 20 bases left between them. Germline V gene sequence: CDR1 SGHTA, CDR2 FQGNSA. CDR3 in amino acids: CASLGGLGREETQYF. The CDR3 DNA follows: TGTGCCAGTCTCGGAGGGTTAGGGAGAGAAGAGACCCAGTACTTC.

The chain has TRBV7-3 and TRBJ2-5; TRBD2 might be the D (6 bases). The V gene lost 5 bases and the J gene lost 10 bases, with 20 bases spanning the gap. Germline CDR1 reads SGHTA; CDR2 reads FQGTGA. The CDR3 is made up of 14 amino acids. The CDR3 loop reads CASSPLRDSRIQYF. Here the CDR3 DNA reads TGTGCCAGCAGCCCTCTTAGGGACTCACGGATCCAGTACTTC.

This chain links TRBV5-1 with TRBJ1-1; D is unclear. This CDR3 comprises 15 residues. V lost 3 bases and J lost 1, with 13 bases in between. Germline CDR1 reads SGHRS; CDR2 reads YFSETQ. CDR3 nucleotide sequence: TGCGCCAGCAGCTCGGCAAGCGGGAGGAACACTGAAGCTTTCTTT. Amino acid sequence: CASSSASGRNTEAFF.

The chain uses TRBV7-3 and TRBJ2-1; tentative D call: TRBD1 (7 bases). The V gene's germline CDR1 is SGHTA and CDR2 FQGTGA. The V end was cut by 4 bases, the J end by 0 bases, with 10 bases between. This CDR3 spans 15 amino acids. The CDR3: CASSSQGGSYNEQFF. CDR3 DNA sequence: TGTGCCAGCAGCTCGCAGGGGGGCTCCTACAATGAGCAGTTCTTC.

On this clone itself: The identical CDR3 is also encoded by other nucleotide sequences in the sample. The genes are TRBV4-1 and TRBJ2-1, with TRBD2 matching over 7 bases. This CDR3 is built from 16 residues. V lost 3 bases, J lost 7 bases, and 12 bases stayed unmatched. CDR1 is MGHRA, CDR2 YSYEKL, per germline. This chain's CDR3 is CASSQDPAGSRNEQFF. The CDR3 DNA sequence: TGCGCCAGCAGCCAGGACCCAGCGGGAAGTAGGAATGAGCAGTTCTTC.